The TCR beta chain described here comes from a study of blood T cell repertoires in COVID-19. The data were produced by immunoSEQ multiplex PCR, yet TCRdb's version contains in-frame clones alone and is incomplete. This table has fewer than 300,000 clones, approximately 82% appearing once. Germline CDR1 reads LNHDA; CDR2 reads SQIVND (reference sequence). The CDR3 covers 14 residues. J gave up 10 bases and V 1 base, and 4 bases lay outside the gene matches. V usage is TRBV19 and J usage is TRBJ1-4, with 9 positions matching TRBD1. This sequence was found in a woman between 18 and 30 years old with acute or convalescent COVID-19. The sequenced material came from peripheral blood. CDR3 loop: CASSIVTGGRKLFF. The CDR3 DNA reads TGTGCCAGTAGTATAGTGACAGGGGGACGAAAACTGTTTTTT.